This entry lists 32 T cell receptor beta chains sequenced from one sample in a study of cytotoxic CD8 clonotypes in ibrutinib-treated CLL (dated by TCRdb to about 2021). The protocol used for the library was the immunoSEQ multiplex PCR assay. The clones in this table, taken by TCRdb from immuneACCESS, are in-frame only. Not every clone is retained; where verified, under half of the shortfall comes from an unresolved V gene, and the cause of the rest is unknown. The sample includes 130,000 or so clones, with 70% to 85% observed a single time. The ten largest clones capture under 35% of the sample. Interpreted using the paper, the time point label stands for: about a year on ibrutinib. Source: PBMCs, taken after 12 months of ibrutinib treatment. All receptors come from a human donor with chronic lymphocytic leukemia.

This chain connects TRBV7-6 to TRBJ2-6; no clear D gene. This CDR3 region has 15 residues. V shed 0 bases and J shed 0 bases, with 3 bases lying between them. Germline-derived CDR1 and CDR2 are SGHVS and FNYEAQ. CDR3 residues: CASSLADSGANVLTF. CDR3 in DNA: TGTGCCAGCAGCTTAGCGGACTCTGGGGCCAACGTCCTGACTTTC.

CDR3 loop: CASRSRDSSNQPQHF. For the CDR3, the DNA is TGTGCCAGCAGGAGCCGGGACAGTAGCAATCAGCCCCAGCATTTT. This sequence joins TRBV6-6 and TRBJ1-5; TRBD1 matches at 7 bases. J gave up 0 bases and V 6 bases, and 5 bases lay outside the gene matches. The CDR3 runs to 15 residues. Germline CDR1 MNHNY, CDR2 SVGAGI (reference sequence).

The chain combines TRBV19 with TRBJ1-2; TRBD1 matches 9 bases. Trimming cost V 4 bases and J 8 bases; bases outside gene matches: 17. The germline CDR1 and CDR2 sequences are LNHDA and SQIVND (reference sequence). The CDR3 covers 17 residues. Here the CDR3 DNA reads TGTGCCAGTAGTACCGACCCCGGGACAGGGCCCTCCCGGGGCTACACCTTC. Its protein product is CASSTDPGTGPSRGYTF.

The CDR3 region has the DNA TGTGCCAGCAGTGCGGCGGCTGGCTCCTACAATGAGCAGTTCTTC. It is translated as CASSAAAGSYNEQFF. V usage is TRBV6-1 and J usage is TRBJ2-1; D is ambiguous. The V end was cut by 4 bases, the J end by 0 bases, with 10 bases between. The CDR3 has 15 residues. Germline CDR1 MNHNS, CDR2 SASEGT.

The chain links TRBV7-9 to TRBJ2-5; tentative D call: TRBD2 (5 bases). The length of the CDR3 is 13 residues. Germline V gene lookup returns CDR1 SEHNR and CDR2 FQNEAQ (reference sequence). Trimming removed 5 bases from V and 5 bases from J, with 12 bases in between. CDR3 sequence reads: CASSRGQVETQYF. Here the CDR3 DNA reads TGTGCCAGCAGCCGGGGTCAGGTTGAGACCCAGTACTTC. Together with reference TRBV7-9 and TRBJ2-5, the CDR3 gives the full variable domain: DTGVSQNPRHKITKRGQNVTFRCDPISEHNRLYWYRQTLGQGPEFLTYFQNEAQLEKSRLLSDRFSAERPKGSFSTLEIQRTEQGDSAMYLCASSRGQVETQYFGPGTRLLVL.

V gene TRBV21-1 combines with J gene TRBJ1-2. TRBV21-1 has pseudogene status. This CDR3 spans 14 amino acids. The CDR3 here is CASSKPEGQEGYTF. CDR3 in DNA: TGTGCCAGCAGCAAGCCAGAGGGTCAAGAGGGGTACACCTTC.

The chain joins TRBV5-1 to TRBJ2-1; D possibly corresponds to TRBD2 (5 bases). In germline, CDR1 is SGHRS, CDR2 YFSETQ. Trimming removed 4 bases at V and 3 bases at J, with 11 bases between. The CDR3 is made up of 14 amino acids. The CDR3 sequence is CASSVGEIYNEQFF. Written as DNA, the CDR3 is TGCGCCAGCAGCGTCGGGGAAATCTACAATGAGCAGTTCTTC.

The chain couples TRBV10-3 to TRBJ1-3; D gene uncertain. The CDR3 totals 13 residues. V shed 3 bases and J shed 4 bases, with 7 bases lying between them. CDR1 and CDR2 from the germline V gene are ENHRY and SYGVKD. Here the CDR3 DNA reads TGTGCCATCAGTGACCTGGAGGGAAACACCATATATTTT. Translation: CAISDLEGNTIYF.

Only one count was recorded for this clone. The chain has TRBV5-4 and TRBJ2-7; no clear D gene. The CDR3 runs 11 residues. Germline assignment: CDR1 SGHNT and CDR2 YYREEE (reference sequence). Trimming pared 0 bases from V and 6 bases from J, leaving 4 bases between. CDR3 loop: CASSLGGEQYF. CDR3 nucleotide sequence: TGTGCCAGCAGCTTGGGGGGCGAGCAGTACTTC.

This chain joins TRBV7-2 and TRBJ1-5; maybe TRBD1 (6 bases). The germline CDR1 and CDR2 sequences are SGHTA and FQGNSA. The V end was cut by 2 bases, the J end by 5 bases, with 13 bases between. The CDR3 has 15 amino acids. CDR3 protein: CASSLNTGSHQPQHF. CDR3 DNA sequence: TGTGCCAGCAGCTTAAACACAGGGTCCCATCAGCCCCAGCATTTT. The variable domain in full, with the rest retrieved from reference TRBV7-2 and TRBJ1-5, is GAGVSQSPSNKVTEKGKDVELRCDPISGHTALYWYRQSLGQGLEFLIYFQGNSAPDKSGLPSDRFSAERTGGSVSTLTIQRTQQEDSAVYLCASSLNTGSHQPQHFGDGTRLSIL.

The chain recombines TRBV5-1 with TRBJ2-2; no definite D call. Trimming took off 3 bases at V and 8 bases at J, with 5 bases between the two ends. Germline-derived CDR1 and CDR2 are SGHRS and YFSETQ. This CDR3 comprises 11 residues. This chain's CDR3 is CASSSTGELFF. The CDR3 DNA reads as TGCGCCAGCAGCTCAACAGGGGAGCTGTTTTTT. Complete variable domain (other parts from reference TRBV5-1 and TRBJ2-2): KAGVTQTPRYLIKTRGQQVTLSCSPISGHRSVSWYQQTPGQGLQFLFEYFSETQRNKGNFPGRFSGRQFSNSRSEMNVSTLELGDSALYLCASSSTGELFFGEGSRLTVL.

This rearrangement joins TRBV5-1 to TRBJ2-7; D is unclear. CDR1 and CDR2 (germline): SGHRS, YFSETQ. The V gene lost 4 bases and the J gene lost 7 bases, with 12 bases spanning the gap. CDR3 length: 12 residues. CDR3 protein: CASSPHSREQYF. CDR3 nucleotides: TGCGCCAGCAGCCCTCACTCCCGGGAGCAGTACTTC.

The chain has TRBV6-5 and TRBJ1-5, with D possibly matching TRBD1 (5 bases). The CDR3 spans 14 residues. The V and J ends lost 6 bases and 6 bases respectively, with 15 bases between them. Per the germline V gene, CDR1 is MNHEY and CDR2 is SVGAGI. The CDR3 protein is CASRTDSMGQPQHF. Here the CDR3 DNA reads TGTGCCAGCAGGACCGACAGCATGGGTCAGCCCCAGCATTTT.

CDR3 sequence (DNA): TGTGCCAGCAGTTCTCCCCGACAGGGGGGGAACACTGAAGCTTTCTTT. Translating it yields CASSSPRQGGNTEAFF. This rearrangement joins TRBV28 to TRBJ1-1, with 9 bases fitting TRBD1. V was pared by 4 bases and J by 1 base, with 7 bases of the junction left unmatched. The CDR3 is made up of 16 amino acids. The V gene's germline CDR1 is MDHEN and CDR2 SYDVKM.

The chain recombines TRBV6-4 with TRBJ2-2; perhaps TRBD1 as D (6 bases). This CDR3 spans 14 amino acids. CDR1 is MRHNA and CDR2 is SNTAGT in the germline V gene. The V end lost 5 bases, the J end lost 1 base, and 8 bases lay between the germline ends. The CDR3 DNA reads as TGTGCCAGCAGTTTACAGGGGAACACCGGGGAGCTGTTTTTT. This translates into CASSLQGNTGELFF.

This chain links TRBV6-1 with TRBJ1-5; D is undetermined. The V and J ends lost 5 bases and 3 bases respectively, with 11 bases between them. CDR3 length: 14 amino acids. Germline CDR1 reads MNHNS; CDR2 reads SASEGT. CDR3 in amino acids: CASSLWEDNQPQHF. CDR3 sequence (DNA): TGTGCCAGCAGTTTATGGGAGGACAATCAGCCCCAGCATTTT.

The chain uses TRBV16 and TRBJ2-5, with a tentative D call TRBD1 (6 bases). V was pared by 2 bases and J by 6 bases, with 16 bases between. Per the germline V gene, CDR1 is KGHSY and CDR2 is FQNENV. The CDR3 is made up of 15 amino acids. The DNA of the CDR3 is TGTGCCAGCAGCCAAATTGGGGGCGCCGAACAGACCCAGTACTTC. Translation: CASSQIGGAEQTQYF. The full variable domain, its missing parts supplied by reference TRBV16 and TRBJ2-5, is GEEVAQTPKHLVRGEGQKAKLYCAPIKGHSYVFWYQQVLKNEFKFLISFQNENVFDETGMPKERFSAKCLPNSPCSLEIQATKLEDSAVYFCASSQIGGAEQTQYFGPGTRLLVL.

This clone occurred once. This chain joins TRBV5-8 and TRBJ2-1; 14 bases agree with TRBD2. V shed 1 base and J 3 bases; nucleotides not matched to a gene: 12. CDR1 and CDR2 from the germline V gene are SGHTS and YDEGEE. CDR3 length: 20 amino acids. CDR3 in DNA: TGTGCCAGCAGCTTGAACTATGGACTAGCGGGGGGAATACTCTACAATGAGCAGTTCTTC. Translated: CASSLNYGLAGGILYNEQFF.

This rearrangement joins TRBV10-3 to TRBJ2-7; TRBD1 aligns across 8 bases. In germline, CDR1 is ENHRY, CDR2 SYGVKD. V lost 6 bases to trimming and J lost 7 bases; unmatched junction nucleotides: 2. The CDR3 has 11 amino acids. The CDR3 DNA reads TGTGCCATCAGGGGACAGGTGGAGCAGTACTTC. It is translated as CAIRGQVEQYF.

The chain combines TRBV6-5 with TRBJ2-2, with TRBD1 matching 9 bases. The CDR3 covers 15 residues. The V gene's germline CDR1 is MNHEY and CDR2 SVGAGI. Trimming took 6 bases from V and 1 from J; bases not matched to a gene: 3. This CDR3 reads CASRRQGGNTGELFF. CDR3 nucleotides: TGTGCCAGCAGGCGACAGGGGGGGAACACCGGGGAGCTGTTTTTT.

This chain links TRBV7-2 with TRBJ1-3, with TRBD1 matching over 8 bases. The CDR3 length is 15 residues. The V and J ends lost 4 bases and 1 base, in that order; junction bases with no gene match: 3. Germline values: CDR1 SGHTA, CDR2 FQGNSA. CDR3 in amino acids: CASSWGQASGNTIYF. CDR3 DNA: TGTGCCAGCAGCTGGGGACAGGCGTCTGGAAACACCATATATTTT.

This rearrangement joins TRBV25-1 to TRBJ1-4; maybe TRBD1 (5 bases). V lost 6 bases, J lost 2 bases, and 10 bases lay in between. The V gene's germline CDR1 is MGHDK and CDR2 SYGVNS. The CDR3 length is 14 residues. As DNA, the CDR3 is TGTGCCAGCAGGGACGGGGGGACTAATGAAAAACTGTTTTTT. Encoded protein: CASRDGGTNEKLFF.

This clone was observed a few times. The chain has TRBV6-1 and TRBJ2-5; D is ambiguous. This CDR3 comprises 16 residues. The V and J ends lost 1 base and 1 base respectively, with 13 bases between them. Germline loops: CDR1 MNHNS, CDR2 SASEGT. The CDR3 DNA is TGTGCCAGCAGTGAAGTCGGCAGATCGAGCCAAGAGACCCAGTACTTC. This encodes CASSEVGRSSQETQYF.

The rearrangement links TRBV18 to TRBJ1-6; TRBD1 matches at 9 bases. Germline values: CDR1 KGHSH, CDR2 LQKENI. This CDR3 contains 14 residues. After removal of 4 bases from V and 9 bases from J, the junction contained 4 bases not matched to a gene. The CDR3 DNA reads as TGTGCCAGCTCACTGGACAGGGGTGGTTCACCCCTCCACTTT. This sequence encodes CASSLDRGGSPLHF. The full variable domain, in which reference TRBV18 and TRBJ1-6 provide the parts outside the CDR3, is NAGVMQNPRHLVRRRGQEARLRCSPMKGHSHVYWYRQLPEEGLKFMVYLQKENIIDESGMPKERFSAEFPKEGPSILRIQQVVRGDSAAYFCASSLDRGGSPLHFGNGTRLTVT.

This rearrangement joins TRBV7-9 to TRBJ2-7; D is unresolved. This CDR3 has 13 residues. The germline gives CDR1 SEHNR, CDR2 FQNEAQ (reference sequence). Trimming stripped 4 bases from V and 1 base from J, with 8 bases between. The CDR3 sequence: CASSSFVSYEQYF. CDR3 coding DNA: TGTGCCAGCAGCTCCTTCGTGTCCTACGAGCAGTACTTC. Together with reference TRBV7-9 and TRBJ2-7, the CDR3 gives the full variable domain: DTGVSQNPRHKITKRGQNVTFRCDPISEHNRLYWYRQTLGQGPEFLTYFQNEAQLEKSRLLSDRFSAERPKGSFSTLEIQRTEQGDSAMYLCASSSFVSYEQYFGPGTRLTVT.

This chain joins TRBV19 and TRBJ1-5; D may be TRBD1 (5 bases). CDR1 and CDR2 from the germline V gene are LNHDA and SQIVND (reference sequence). The CDR3 is 16 amino acids. V was pared by 6 bases and J by 3 bases, with 18 bases between. The chain's CDR3 is CASRLQDSRDNQPQHF. The DNA for the CDR3 is TGTGCCAGTAGATTACAGGACTCCCGAGACAATCAGCCCCAGCATTTT.

Remarks on this clone: This specimen includes other DNA sequences encoding the same CDR3. The CDR3 region has the DNA TGTGCCAGCAGTTTACAGGGTGGAAACACCATATATTTT. It yields the protein CASSLQGGNTIYF. The chain couples TRBV27 to TRBJ1-3; possibly TRBD1 for D (5 bases). Between the trimmed V and J ends, which lost 2 bases and 3 bases, there was a span of 5 bases. This CDR3 spans 13 amino acids. From germline, CDR1 is MNHEY and CDR2 SMNVEV (reference sequence).

The genes are TRBV5-1 and TRBJ2-3, with D perhaps matching TRBD2 (5 bases). CDR3 length: 14 amino acids. V was shortened by 1 base and J by 4 bases, with 10 bases between the two germline ends. The germline V gene encodes CDR1 SGHRS and CDR2 YFSETQ. The CDR3 DNA sequence: TGCGCCAGCAGCTTGCGGGGAGCCGCAGATACGCAGTATTTT. It specifies CASSLRGAADTQYF.

The V and J genes are TRBV30 and TRBJ2-7; 7 nucleotides align to TRBD2. Trimming at V came to 4 bases and at J to 0 bases, leaving 3 bases not matched to a gene. Per germline, CDR1 GTSNPN and CDR2 SVGIG (reference sequence). The CDR3 is made up of 13 amino acids. CDR3 in amino acids: CAWTSGLSYEQYF. In DNA, the CDR3 is TGTGCCTGGACTAGCGGCCTCTCCTACGAGCAGTACTTC.

The rearrangement joins TRBV7-8 to TRBJ1-5; 9 bases align to TRBD1. The CDR3 extends over 13 amino acids. V lost 3 bases, J lost 7 bases, and 1 base stayed unmatched. The germline V gene has CDR1 SGHVS and CDR2 FQNEAQ. As DNA, the CDR3 is TGTGCCAGCAGCTTGGGACAGGGCCAGCCCCAGCATTTT. Translating it yields CASSLGQGQPQHF.

The chain has TRBV5-1 and TRBJ2-1; 7 positions agree with TRBD1. V was clipped by 7 bases and J by 3 bases; unmatched bases: 7. The CDR3 consists of 14 residues. Germline V gene sequence: CDR1 SGHRS, CDR2 YFSETQ. CDR3 coding DNA: TGCGCCAGCCAGTTAGGACAGGTCTACAATGAGCAGTTCTTC. Translated, it gives CASQLGQVYNEQFF.

The chain couples TRBV5-6 to TRBJ2-1; the match to TRBD1 covers 10 bases. V was pared by 0 bases and J by 4 bases, with 4 bases of the junction left unmatched. Germline V CDR1 and CDR2: SGHDT, YYEEEE. There are 16 residues in the CDR3. The CDR3 loop is CASSLGGQGRYNEQFF. The CDR3 DNA follows: TGTGCCAGCAGCTTGGGGGGACAGGGGCGGTACAATGAGCAGTTCTTC. Based on the CDR3 plus reference TRBV5-6 and TRBJ2-1, the full variable domain is DAGVTQSPTHLIKTRGQQVTLRCSPKSGHDTVSWYQQALGQGPQFIFQYYEEEERQRGNFPDRFSGHQFPNYSSELNVNALLLGDSALYLCASSLGGQGRYNEQFFGPGTRLTVL.